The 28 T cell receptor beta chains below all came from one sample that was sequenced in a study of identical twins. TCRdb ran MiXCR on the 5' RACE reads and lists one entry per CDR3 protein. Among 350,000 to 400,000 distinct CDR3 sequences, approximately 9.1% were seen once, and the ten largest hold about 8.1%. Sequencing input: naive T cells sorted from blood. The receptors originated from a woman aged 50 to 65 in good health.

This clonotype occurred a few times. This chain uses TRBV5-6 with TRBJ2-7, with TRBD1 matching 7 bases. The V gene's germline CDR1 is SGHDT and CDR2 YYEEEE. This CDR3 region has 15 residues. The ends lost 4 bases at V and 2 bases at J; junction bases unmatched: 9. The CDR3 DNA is TGTGCCAGCAGCCCCTACCGGGACAGCCCCTACGAGCAGTACGTC. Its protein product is CASSPYRDSPYEQYV.

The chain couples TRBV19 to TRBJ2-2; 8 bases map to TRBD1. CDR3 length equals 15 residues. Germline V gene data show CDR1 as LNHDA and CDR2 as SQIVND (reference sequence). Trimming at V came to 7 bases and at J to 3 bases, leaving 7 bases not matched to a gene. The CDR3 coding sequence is TGTGCCAGTATGCTGACAGGGGCCTACACCGGGGAGCTGTTTTTT. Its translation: CASMLTGAYTGELFF.

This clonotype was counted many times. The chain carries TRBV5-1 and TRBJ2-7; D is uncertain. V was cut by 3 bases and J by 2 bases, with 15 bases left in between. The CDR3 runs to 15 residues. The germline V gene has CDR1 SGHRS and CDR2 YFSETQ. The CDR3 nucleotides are TGCGCCAGCAGCTCCAGTAAGACAAGAACCTACGAGCAGTACTTC. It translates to CASSSSKTRTYEQYF.

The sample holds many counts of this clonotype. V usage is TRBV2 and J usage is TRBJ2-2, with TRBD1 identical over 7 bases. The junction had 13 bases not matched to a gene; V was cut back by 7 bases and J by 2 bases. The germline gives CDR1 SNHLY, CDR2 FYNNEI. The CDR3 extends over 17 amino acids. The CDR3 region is CASKSGQTLTNTGELFF. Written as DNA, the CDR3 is TGTGCCAGCAAGTCGGGACAGACCTTGACTAACACCGGGGAGCTGTTTTTT. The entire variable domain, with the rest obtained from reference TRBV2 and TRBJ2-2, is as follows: EPEVTQTPSHQVTQMGQEVILRCVPISNHLYFYWYRQILGQKVEFLVSFYNNEISEKSEIFDDQFSVERPDGSNFTLKIRSTKLEDSAMYFCASKSGQTLTNTGELFFGEGSRLTVL.

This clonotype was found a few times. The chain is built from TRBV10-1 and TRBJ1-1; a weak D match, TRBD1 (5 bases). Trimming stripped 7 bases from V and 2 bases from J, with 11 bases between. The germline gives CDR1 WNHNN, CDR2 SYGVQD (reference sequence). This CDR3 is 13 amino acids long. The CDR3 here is CASNRGINTEAFF. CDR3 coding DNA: TGCGCCAGCAATCGGGGGATTAACACTGAAGCTTTCTTT.

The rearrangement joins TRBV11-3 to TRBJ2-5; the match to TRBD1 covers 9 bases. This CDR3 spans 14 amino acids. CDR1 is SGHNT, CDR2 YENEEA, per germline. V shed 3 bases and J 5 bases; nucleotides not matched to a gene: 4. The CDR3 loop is CASSFNRGPETQYF. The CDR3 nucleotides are TGTGCCAGCAGCTTCAACAGGGGGCCGGAGACCCAGTACTTC.

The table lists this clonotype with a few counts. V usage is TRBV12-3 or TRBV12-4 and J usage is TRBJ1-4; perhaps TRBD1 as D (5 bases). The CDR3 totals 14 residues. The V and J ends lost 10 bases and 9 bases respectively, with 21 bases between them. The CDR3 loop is CATRDGGAPQKLFF. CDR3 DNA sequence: TGTGCCACCAGGGACGGGGGTGCTCCTCAAAAACTGTTTTTT.

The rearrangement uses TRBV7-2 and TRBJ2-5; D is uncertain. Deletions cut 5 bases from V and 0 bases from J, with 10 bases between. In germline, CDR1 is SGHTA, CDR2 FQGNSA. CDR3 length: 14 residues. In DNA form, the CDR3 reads TGTGCCAGCAGCCACGGTGGGAACCAAGAGACCCAGTACTTC. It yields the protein CASSHGGNQETQYF.

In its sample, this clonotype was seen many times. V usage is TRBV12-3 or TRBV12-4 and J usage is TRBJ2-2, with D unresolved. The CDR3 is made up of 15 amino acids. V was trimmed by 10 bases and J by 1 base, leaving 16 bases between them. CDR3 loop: CAIYPATVNTGELFF. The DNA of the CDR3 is TGTGCCATCTACCCTGCAACGGTGAACACCGGGGAGCTGTTTTTT.

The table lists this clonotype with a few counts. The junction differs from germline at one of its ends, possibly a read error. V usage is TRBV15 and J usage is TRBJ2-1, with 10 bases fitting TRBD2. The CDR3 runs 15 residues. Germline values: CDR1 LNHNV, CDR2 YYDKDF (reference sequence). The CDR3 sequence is CATSRDLASGSSGLF. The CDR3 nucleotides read TGTGCCACCAGCAGAGATCTGGCTAGCGGGAGTTCTGGGCTCTTC.

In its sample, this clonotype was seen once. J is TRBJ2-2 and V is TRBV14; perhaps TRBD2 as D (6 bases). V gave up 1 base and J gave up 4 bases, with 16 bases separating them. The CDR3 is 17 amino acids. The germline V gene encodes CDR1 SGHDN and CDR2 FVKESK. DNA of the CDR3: TGTGCCAGCAGCCAAGTGATGATAGCGGAGTTCACCGGGGAGCTGTTTTTT. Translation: CASSQVMIAEFTGELFF.

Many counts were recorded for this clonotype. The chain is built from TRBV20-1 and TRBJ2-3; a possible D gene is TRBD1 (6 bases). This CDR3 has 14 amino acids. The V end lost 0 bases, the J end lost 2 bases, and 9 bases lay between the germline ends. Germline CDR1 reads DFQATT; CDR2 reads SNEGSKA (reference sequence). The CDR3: CSARETGFTDTQYF. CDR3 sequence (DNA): TGCAGTGCTAGAGAGACAGGCTTCACAGATACGCAGTATTTT.

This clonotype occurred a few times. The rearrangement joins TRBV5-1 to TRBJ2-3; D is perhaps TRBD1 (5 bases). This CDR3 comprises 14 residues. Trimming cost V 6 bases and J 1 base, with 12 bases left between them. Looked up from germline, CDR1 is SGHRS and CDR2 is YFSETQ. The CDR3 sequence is CASTPGPRTDTQYF. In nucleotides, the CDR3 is TGCGCCAGCACCCCAGGGCCCCGCACAGATACGCAGTATTTT. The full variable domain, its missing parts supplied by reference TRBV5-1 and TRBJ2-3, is KAGVTQTPRYLIKTRGQQVTLSCSPISGHRSVSWYQQTPGQGLQFLFEYFSETQRNKGNFPGRFSGRQFSNSRSEMNVSTLELGDSALYLCASTPGPRTDTQYFGPGTRLTVL.

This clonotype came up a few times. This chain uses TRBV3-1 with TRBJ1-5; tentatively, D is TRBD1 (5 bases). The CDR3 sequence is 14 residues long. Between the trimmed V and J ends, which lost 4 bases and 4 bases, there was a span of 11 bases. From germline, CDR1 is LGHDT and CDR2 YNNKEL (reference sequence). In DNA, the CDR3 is TGTGCCAGCAGCCCGACCGGGGCAAATCAGCCCCAGCATTTT. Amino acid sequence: CASSPTGANQPQHF.

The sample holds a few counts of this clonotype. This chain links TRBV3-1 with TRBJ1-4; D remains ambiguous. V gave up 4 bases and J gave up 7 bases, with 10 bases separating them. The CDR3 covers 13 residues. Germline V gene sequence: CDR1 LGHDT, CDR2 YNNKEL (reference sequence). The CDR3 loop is CASSPKRSEKLFF. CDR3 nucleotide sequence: TGTGCCAGCAGCCCCAAGCGGTCTGAAAAACTGTTTTTT.

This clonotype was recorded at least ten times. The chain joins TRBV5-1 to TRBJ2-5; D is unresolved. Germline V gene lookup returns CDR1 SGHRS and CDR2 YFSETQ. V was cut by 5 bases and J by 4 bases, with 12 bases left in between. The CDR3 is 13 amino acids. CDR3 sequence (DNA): TGCGCCAGCAGGGGCAGTTCAGGAGAGACCCAGTACTTC. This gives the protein CASRGSSGETQYF.

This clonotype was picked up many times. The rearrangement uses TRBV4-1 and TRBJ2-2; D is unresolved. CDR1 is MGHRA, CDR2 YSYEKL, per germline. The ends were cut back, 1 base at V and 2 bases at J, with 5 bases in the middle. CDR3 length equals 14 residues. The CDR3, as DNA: TGCGCCAGCAGCCAAGGCTTTAACACCGGGGAGCTGTTTTTT. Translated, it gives CASSQGFNTGELFF.

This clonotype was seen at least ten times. CDR3 nucleotides: TGCGCCAGCGCACTAGCGGTTTACAATGAGCAGTTCTTC. This translates into CASALAVYNEQFF. The chain combines TRBV5-1 with TRBJ2-1; 8 bases agree with TRBD2. This CDR3 is built from 13 residues. Germline V gives CDR1 SGHRS, CDR2 YFSETQ. Trimming at V came to 7 bases and at J to 4 bases, leaving 4 bases not matched to a gene.

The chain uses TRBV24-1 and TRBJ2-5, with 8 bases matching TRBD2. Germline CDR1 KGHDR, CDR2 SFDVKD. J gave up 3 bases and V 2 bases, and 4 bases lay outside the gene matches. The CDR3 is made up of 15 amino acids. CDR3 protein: CATSDSGTREETQYF. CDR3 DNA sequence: TGTGCCACCAGTGATTCCGGGACTAGGGAAGAGACCCAGTACTTC.

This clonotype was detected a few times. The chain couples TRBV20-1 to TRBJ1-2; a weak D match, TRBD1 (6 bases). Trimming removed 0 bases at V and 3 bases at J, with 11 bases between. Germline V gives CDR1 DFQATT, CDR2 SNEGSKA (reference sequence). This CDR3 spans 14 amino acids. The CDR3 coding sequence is TGCAGTGCTAGAGACCCGACAGGTGACTATGGCTACACCTTC. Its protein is CSARDPTGDYGYTF.

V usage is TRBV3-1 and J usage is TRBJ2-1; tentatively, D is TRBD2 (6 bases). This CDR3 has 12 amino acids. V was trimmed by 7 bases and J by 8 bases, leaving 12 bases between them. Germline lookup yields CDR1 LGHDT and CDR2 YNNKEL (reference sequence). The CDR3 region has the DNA TGTGCCAGCACAACACCGGGAGATGAGCAGTTCTTC. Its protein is CASTTPGDEQFF.

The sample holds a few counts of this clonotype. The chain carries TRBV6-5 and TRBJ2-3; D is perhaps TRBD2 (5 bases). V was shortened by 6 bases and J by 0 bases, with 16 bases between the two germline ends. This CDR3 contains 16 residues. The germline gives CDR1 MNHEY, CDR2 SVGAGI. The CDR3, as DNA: TGTGCCAGCAGACGCCGGACTTCTTCTAGCACAGATACGCAGTATTTT. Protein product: CASRRRTSSSTDTQYF.

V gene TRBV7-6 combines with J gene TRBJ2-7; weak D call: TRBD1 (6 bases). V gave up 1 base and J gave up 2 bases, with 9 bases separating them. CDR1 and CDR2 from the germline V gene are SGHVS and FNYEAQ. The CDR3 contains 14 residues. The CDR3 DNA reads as TGTGCCAGCAGCTTAGAACCAGGGGCCTACGAGCAGTACGTC. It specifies CASSLEPGAYEQYV.

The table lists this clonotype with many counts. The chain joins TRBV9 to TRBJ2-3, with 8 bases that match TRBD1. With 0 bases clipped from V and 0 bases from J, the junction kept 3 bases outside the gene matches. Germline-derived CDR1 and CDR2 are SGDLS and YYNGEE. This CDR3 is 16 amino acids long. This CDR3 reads CASSVDQGASTDTQYF. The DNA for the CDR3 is TGTGCCAGCAGCGTAGATCAGGGGGCTAGCACAGATACGCAGTATTTT.

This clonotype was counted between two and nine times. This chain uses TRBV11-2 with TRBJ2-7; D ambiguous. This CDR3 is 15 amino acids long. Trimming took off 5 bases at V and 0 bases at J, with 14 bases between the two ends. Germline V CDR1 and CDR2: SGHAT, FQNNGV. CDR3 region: CASSLQDDGSYEQYV. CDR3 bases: TGTGCCAGCAGCCTCCAGGATGATGGCTCCTACGAGCAGTACGTC.

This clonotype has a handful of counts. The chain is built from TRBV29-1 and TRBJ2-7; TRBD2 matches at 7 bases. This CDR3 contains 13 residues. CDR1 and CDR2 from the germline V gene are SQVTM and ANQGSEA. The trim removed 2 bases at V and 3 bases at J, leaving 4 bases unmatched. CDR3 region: CSVEWGGSYEQYF. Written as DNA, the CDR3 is TGCAGCGTTGAATGGGGCGGGAGCTACGAGCAGTACTTC.

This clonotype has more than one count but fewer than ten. CDR3 residues: CASSQMTSAHNEQFF. For the CDR3, the DNA is TGTGCCAGCAGCCAGATGACTAGTGCTCACAATGAGCAGTTCTTC. The chain recombines TRBV4-2 with TRBJ2-1; D perhaps matches TRBD2 (6 bases). Germline values: CDR1 LGHNA, CDR2 YNFKEQ. The CDR3 is made up of 15 amino acids. Trimming left V 3 bases short and J 5 bases short, with 14 bases between.

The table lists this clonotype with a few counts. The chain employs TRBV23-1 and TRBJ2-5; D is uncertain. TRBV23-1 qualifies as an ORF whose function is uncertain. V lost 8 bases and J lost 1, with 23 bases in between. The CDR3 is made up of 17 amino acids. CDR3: CASSAVHEKTAQETQYF. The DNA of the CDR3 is TGCGCCAGCTCCGCCGTACATGAGAAAACGGCCCAAGAGACCCAGTACTTC.